This is a list of T cell receptor beta chains from one sample in a study of T cell changes during pregnancy in multiple sclerosis. Only in-frame clones appear in the TCRdb table, and some are missing; sequencing was by immunoSEQ multiplex PCR. The sample contains under 75,000 clones, about nine tenths of which appear only once. The sample was peripheral blood, taken in the first trimester of pregnancy. All receptors derive from a female donor with multiple sclerosis, enrolled in a pregnancy study. The CDR3 runs from the conserved cysteine through the conserved F or W. The D gene is left open where the match is weak. Some rows mark clone size as missing; the rest say once, few, many or name a class of expanded clone.

J gene	clone size	D gene	V gene	CDR3 protein	CDR3 DNA
TRBJ1-5	-	-	TRBV7-9	CASSNSNQPQHF	TGTGCCAGTTCCAATAGCAATCAGCCCCAGCATTTT
TRBJ1-5	-	-	TRBV18	CASSQWHPSNQPQHF	TGTGCCAGCTCCCAGTGGCACCCTAGCAATCAGCCCCAGCATTTT
TRBJ1-2	-	TRBD1	TRBV5-1	CASSLPGQADNGYTF	TGCGCCAGCAGCTTGCCGGGACAGGCTGACAATGGCTACACCTTC
TRBJ1-5	-	-	TRBV10-3	CAVGSTENQPQHF	TGTGCCGTCGGGAGTACAGAGAATCAGCCCCAGCATTTT
TRBJ2-3	-	-	TRBV7-8	CASSLLYMGGDSRTDTQYF	TGTGCCAGCAGCTTATTGTACATGGGCGGGGACTCCCGCACAGATACGCAGTATTTT
TRBJ2-5	-	-	TRBV21-1	CASSKGAGQETQYF	TGTGCCAGCAGCAAAGGGGCGGGGCAAGAGACCCAGTACTTC
TRBJ2-5	-	TRBD1	TRBV7-7	CASSSRGPGETQYF	TGTGCCAGCAGCTCCAGGGGGCCGGGAGAGACCCAGTACTTC
TRBJ1-1	-	TRBD1	TRBV18	CASSPRDRISNTEAFF	TGTGCCAGCTCACCCCGGGACAGAATATCGAACACTGAAGCTTTCTTT
TRBJ2-6	once	TRBD2	TRBV4-1	CASSQLGLAGEAAGANVLTF	TGCGCCAGCAGCCAACTGGGACTAGCGGGAGAGGCTGCCGGGGCCAACGTCCTGACTTTC
TRBJ1-1	few	TRBD1	TRBV9	CASSSRDRNTEAFF	TGTGCCAGCAGCAGCCGGGACAGGAACACTGAAGCTTTCTTT
TRBJ1-2	once	TRBD1	TRBV5-8	CDQGARGYTF	TGTGACCAGGGGGCGAGAGGCTACACCTTC
TRBJ2-1	-	TRBD2	TRBV11-3	CASSHTSGGESLIYNEQFF	TGTGCCAGCAGCCACACTAGCGGGGGAGAATCGTTAATCTACAATGAGCAGTTCTTC
TRBJ1-1	-	-	TRBV2	CASNQRRLNTEAFF	TGTGCCAGCAATCAAAGGAGACTAAACACTGAAGCTTTCTTT
TRBJ2-7	-	-	TRBV5-6	CASSAGTLGEQYF	TGTGCCAGCAGCGCCGGGACTTTGGGCGAGCAGTACTTC
TRBJ2-3	-	TRBD2	TRBV5-1	CATGLAGGDTQYF	TGCGCCACCGGACTAGCGGGAGGAGATACGCAGTATTTT
TRBJ2-3	-	TRBD2	TRBV28	CASGGSVTDTQYF	TGTGCCAGCGGCGGGAGCGTCACAGATACGCAGTATTTT
TRBJ2-3	-	TRBD2	TRBV12-5	CASGPTTGGADTQYF	TGTGCTAGTGGTCCAACGACGGGAGGGGCCGATACGCAGTATTTT
TRBJ2-5	-	-	TRBV6-6	CASSYSGGQETQYF	TGTGCCAGCAGTTACTCAGGGGGCCAAGAGACCCAGTACTTC
TRBJ2-7	once	-	TRBV6-5	CASSSSLGTSYEQYF	TGTGCCAGCAGTAGTTCACTGGGGACTTCCTACGAGCAGTACTTC
TRBJ2-7	-	-	TRBV28	CASSQQGFKQYF	TGTGCCAGCAGCCAACAGGGTTTTAAGCAGTACTTC
TRBJ1-2	-	TRBD1	TRBV30	CAWTPDRADYGYTF	TGTGCCTGGACTCCCGACAGGGCGGACTATGGCTACACCTTC
TRBJ2-7	-	TRBD1	TRBV7-2	CASSLEGTGGREQYF	TGTGCCAGCAGCTTAGAAGGGACAGGGGGGCGGGAGCAGTACTTC
TRBJ1-1	-	-	TRBV19	CASKAPITEAFF	TGTGCCAGTAAAGCTCCGATCACTGAAGCTTTCTTT
TRBJ2-7	-	-	TRBV5-1	CASSLTGDEQYF	TGCGCCAGCAGCTTGACAGGCGACGAGCAGTACTTC
TRBJ2-3	-	-	TRBV21-1	CASSAKGGASTDTQYF	TGTGCCAGCAGCGCCAAAGGCGGGGCTAGCACAGATACGCAGTATTTT
TRBJ1-5	-	-	TRBV27	CASSLSARVNQPQHF	TGTGCCAGCAGTTTATCGGCCAGGGTGAATCAGCCCCAGCATTTT
TRBJ1-6	few	-	TRBV4-1	CASSLQYNSPLHF	TGCGCCAGCAGCCTCCAGTATAATTCACCCCTCCACTTT
TRBJ2-5	-	TRBD2	TRBV7-2	CASSLGGGARETQYF	TGTGCCAGCAGCTTAGGCGGGGGGGCCCGGGAGACCCAGTACTTC
TRBJ1-2	once	-	TRBV25-1	CASSADYGYTF	TGTGCCAGCAGTGCAGACTATGGCTACACCTTC
TRBJ2-7	once	-	TRBV2	CASSDFLLTGNYEQYF	TGTGCCAGCAGTGACTTCCTACTGACAGGAAACTACGAGCAGTACTTC
TRBJ2-1	-	TRBD2	TRBV11-2	CASSPSAGGGYNEQFF	TGTGCCAGCAGCCCCTCAGCGGGAGGGGGCTACAATGAGCAGTTCTTC
TRBJ2-7	-	TRBD2	TRBV19	CASSPGGDLYEQYF	TGTGCCAGTAGTCCCGGGGGGGATCTCTACGAGCAGTACTTC
TRBJ1-6	-	TRBD1	TRBV30	CAWSAETGSPLHF	TGTGCCTGGAGTGCGGAGACAGGGTCACCCCTCCACTTT
TRBJ2-1	-	-	TRBV7-6	CASSLGLVDYNEQFF	TGTGCCAGCAGCTTAGGTCTAGTGGACTACAATGAGCAGTTCTTC
TRBJ2-1	-	TRBD2	TRBV7-9	CASLSGLADNEQFF	TGTGCCAGCCTGTCGGGACTAGCGGACAATGAGCAGTTCTTC
TRBJ1-1	-	TRBD1	TRBV28	CASSSPDRASFAAFF	TGTGCCAGCAGTTCCCCCGACAGGGCCAGTTTCGCGGCTTTCTTT
TRBJ2-2	-	-	TRBV6-6	CASSYAPSGGELFF	TGTGCCAGCAGTTACGCGCCCTCAGGCGGGGAGCTGTTTTTT
TRBJ1-3	-	-	TRBV9	CASSKTAPGNTIYF	TGTGCCAGCAGCAAGACAGCACCTGGAAACACCATATATTTT
TRBJ1-2	-	-	TRBV19	CASGESYGYTF	TGTGCCAGTGGAGAGTCCTATGGCTACACCTTC
TRBJ2-3	-	TRBD2	TRBV9	CASSVPPSGMGTDTQYF	TGTGCCAGCAGCGTACCGCCGAGCGGGATGGGTACAGATACGCAGTATTTT
TRBJ2-7	-	TRBD2	TRBV2	CASSERGLAGNYEQYF	TGTGCCAGCAGTGAGAGGGGTCTAGCGGGGAACTACGAGCAGTACTTC
TRBJ2-7	-	TRBD2	TRBV18	CASSPEVAGLSYEQYF	TGTGCCAGCTCACCAGAGGTAGCGGGGCTCTCCTACGAGCAGTACTTC